This T cell receptor (beta chain) stems from a study of glioma-infiltrating T cells. The iRepertoire nested amplicon-rescue multiplex PCR amplified TCR alpha and beta CDR3s from RNA. TCRdb called the multiplex PCR reads again in MiXCR, with one record for every CDR3 protein. The sample records around 120,000 distinct CDR3 sequences, around a quarter being singletons. Trimming removed 0 bases from V and 7 bases from J, with 13 bases in between. Germline lookup yields CDR1 LGHNA and CDR2 YNFKEQ. There are 16 residues in the CDR3. Sequencing used glioma tissue, nonneoplastic brain tissue, or PBMCs (not recorded which). This receptor was identified in a human donor with low-grade glioma or glioblastoma, undergoing nonglioma brain surgery, or in good health (not recorded which). The chain links TRBV4-2 to TRBJ1-6; no clear D gene. CDR3: CASSQDRQARNSPLHF. CDR3 nucleotides: TGTGCCAGCAGCCAAGATCGGCAGGCTCGCAATTCACCCCTCCACTTT.